The 8 T cell receptor beta chains given below trace back to one sample, sequenced in a study of OX40 agonist ivuxolimab in advanced cancers. The repertoire was sequenced with immunoSEQ multiplex PCR; TCRdb's copy has only in-frame clones and lacks some. The sample holds roughly 80,000 clones, 85% to 95% seen once. The source material was CD4+ or CD8+ T cells sorted from blood, sampled in a trial of the OX40 agonist ivuxolimab. The origin of the receptors is an adult with an advanced solid tumor such as melanoma, head and neck, liver or kidney cancer.

In DNA form, the CDR3 reads TGTGCCAGTTCCCCCGACCGGGGACACCCAAGAGGTGGCACTGAAGCTTTCTTT. Translating it yields CASSPDRGHPRGGTEAFF. This chain connects TRBV19 to TRBJ1-1; D is perhaps TRBD1 (6 bases). V lost 8 bases and J 4 bases, leaving 29 bases between the germline ends. Germline V gene lookup returns CDR1 LNHDA and CDR2 SQIVND (reference sequence). The CDR3 has 18 residues.

The rearrangement joins TRBV11-2 to TRBJ2-2; D uncertain. The ends were cut back, 3 bases at V and 4 bases at J, with 6 bases in the middle. Per germline, CDR1 SGHAT and CDR2 FQNNGV. CDR3 length equals 13 residues. The CDR3 here is CASSLITTGELFF. The CDR3 DNA is TGTGCCAGCAGCTTGATCACCACCGGGGAGCTGTTTTTT.

The V and J genes are TRBV5-1 and TRBJ1-1; D not resolved. The length of the CDR3 is 15 residues. Trimming left V 2 bases short and J 1 base short, with 12 bases between. CDR1 SGHRS and CDR2 YFSETQ come from the germline V gene. CDR3 sequence: CASSLWTVENTEAFF. The CDR3, as DNA: TGCGCCAGCAGCTTATGGACGGTGGAGAACACTGAAGCTTTCTTT.

V is TRBV28 and J is TRBJ2-7; D may be TRBD2 (6 bases). V lost 3 bases to trimming and J lost 1 base, with 13 bases between them. There are 15 residues in the CDR3. Germline V lookup: CDR1 MDHEN, CDR2 SYDVKM. CDR3 loop: CASSFSAGSSYEQYF. Written as DNA, the CDR3 is TGTGCCAGCAGTTTCTCGGCGGGATCGTCCTACGAGCAGTACTTC.

This chain links TRBV4-2 with TRBJ1-5; TRBD1 might be the D (6 bases). V was clipped by 4 bases and J by 0 bases, with 19 bases between them. CDR3 size: 18 residues. Germline V gene lookup returns CDR1 LGHNA and CDR2 YNFKEQ. The chain's CDR3 is CASSLTRGTINSNQPQHF. DNA for the CDR3: TGTGCCAGCAGCCTAACGCGGGGGACAATAAATAGCAATCAGCCCCAGCATTTT.

This chain joins TRBV2 and TRBJ1-5, with D unresolved. V was clipped by 4 bases and J by 1 base, with 11 bases between them. The CDR3 is made up of 15 amino acids. Germline CDR1 is SNHLY and CDR2 is FYNNEI. CDR3 sequence (DNA): TGTGCCAGCAGTGGAGTAGGGAACAGCAATCAGCCCCAGCATTTT. Translated, it gives CASSGVGNSNQPQHF.

The chain uses TRBV6-6 and TRBJ1-2; 9 positions match TRBD1. The J segment lost 6 bases and the V segment lost 8 bases, leaving 16 bases of the junction unmatched. This CDR3 spans 16 amino acids. The germline V gene has CDR1 MNHNY and CDR2 SVGAGI (reference sequence). The CDR3 coding sequence is TGTGCCAGCGGAGGGACAGGGACCCGGGGGAAGGATGGCTACACCTTC. It encodes CASGGTGTRGKDGYTF.

As concerns this clone: One end of the junction is discordant with germline, which a read error may explain. The chain carries TRBV7-9 and TRBJ2-2; D assignment may be TRBD1 or TRBD2 (5 bases each). The CDR3 is 16 residues long. CDR1 and CDR2 from the germline V gene are SEHNR and FQNEAQ (reference sequence). The CDR3 here is CASSQEGRILTGELFF. The CDR3 bases are TGCGCCAGCAGCCAAGAGGGGCGGATACTCACCGGGGAGCTGTTTTTT.